Listed below are T cell receptor beta chains from one sample, sequenced in a study of blood T cell repertoires in COVID-19. The data were produced by immunoSEQ multiplex PCR, yet TCRdb's version contains in-frame clones alone and is incomplete. The sample gives almost 200,000 clones, around 79% of which show up once; approximately 5.9% is in the top ten. Sequencing was carried out using peripheral blood. These receptors were collected from a woman aged 40 to 55 with COVID-19, enrolled during active disease. CDR3s include the opening cysteine and the closing phenylalanine or tryptophan. A D gene is named only where the DNA matches it firmly. Expanded clones get a size class; other rows say once, few or many, or leave the size out.

abundance	d_gene	j_gene	v_gene	len	CDR3aa	CDR3nt
NA	NA	TRBJ1-5	TRBV6-5	12	CASRLTNQPQHF	TGTGCCAGCAGACTCACCAATCAGCCCCAGCATTTT
NA	NA	TRBJ1-2	TRBV29-1	13	CSALRGLNYGYTF	TGCAGCGCCCTCAGAGGACTCAACTATGGCTACACCTTC
NA	NA	TRBJ1-2	TRBV5-1	16	CASSLSGPNQGYGYTF	TGCGCCAGCAGCTTGTCCGGGCCCAACCAGGGCTATGGCTACACCTTC
NA	NA	TRBJ2-2	TRBV6-4	14	CASSETGRDGELFF	TGTGCCAGCAGTGAAACGGGTCGAGATGGGGAGCTGTTTTTT
few	NA	TRBJ2-2	TRBV5-4	16	CASSLGGRANTGELFF	TGTGCCAGCAGCTTGGGGGGCAGGGCGAACACCGGGGAGCTGTTTTTT
NA	NA	TRBJ2-3	TRBV11-3	14	CASSRTEAADTQYF	TGTGCCAGCAGCCGAACCGAGGCAGCAGATACGCAGTATTTT
NA	NA	TRBJ2-1	TRBV3-1/TRBV3-2	15	CASSPTNGAYNEQFF	TGTGCCAGCAGCCCCACCAACGGGGCCTACAATGAGCAGTTCTTC
NA	NA	TRBJ1-5	TRBV11-1	14	CASSLDSGNQPQHF	TGTGCCAGCAGCTTAGATTCGGGGAATCAGCCCCAGCATTTT
NA	NA	TRBJ1-1	TRBV7-9	11	CASGGYTEAFF	TGTGCCAGCGGGGGGTACACTGAAGCTTTCTTT
NA	NA	TRBJ2-3	TRBV6-5	13	CASSYMVDNTQYF	TGTGCCAGCAGTTACATGGTCGACAATACGCAGTATTTT
NA	NA	TRBJ1-1	TRBV5-1	16	CASSLLSTRGNTEAFF	TGCGCCAGCAGTCTTCTTAGTACGCGGGGGAACACTGAAGCTTTCTTT
NA	TRBD2	TRBJ2-7	TRBV2	18	CASSLLLAGGPKTYEQYF	TGTGCCAGCAGTCTCCTTCTAGCGGGAGGGCCGAAAACCTACGAGCAGTACTTC
once	NA	TRBJ1-2	TRBV30	12	CAWRRANYGYTF	TGTGCCTGGAGACGGGCTAACTATGGCTACACCTTC
NA	NA	TRBJ1-1	TRBV7-8	14	CASSFGGGGTEAFF	TGTGCCAGCAGCTTTGGGGGGGGCGGGACTGAAGCTTTCTTT
NA	NA	TRBJ1-5	TRBV29-1	12	CSVRSGNQPQHF	TGCAGCGTCCGGTCGGGCAATCAGCCCCAGCATTTT